The entry that follows covers one T cell receptor (beta chain) sequence. The target antigen is unknown. These data come from a study of T cell repertoires in ileal Crohn's disease. The overall study: Surgery for a complication: stricturing in roughly 61%, penetrating in about 40%.

Study-wide points: Mucosal expansions were suggested to be mainly CD8 T cells.

Germline CDR1 SQVTM, CDR2 ANQGSEA. This CDR3 is built from 12 residues. The ends were cut back, 7 bases at V and 3 bases at J, with 11 bases in the middle. This table comes from immunoSEQ multiplex PCR, and its TCRdb copy is limited to in-frame clones, with some not included. Of roughly 13,000 clones listed, roughly 80% are singletons. The TCR sequence derives from an adult with Crohn's disease. The sample taken for sequencing was ileal tissue. This rearrangement joins TRBV29-1 to TRBJ2-3, with D possibly matching TRBD1 (6 bases). The CDR3 sequence is CSAKRGTDTQYF. CDR3 DNA: TGCAGCGCCAAGAGGGGGACAGATACGCAGTATTTT.